This T cell receptor (beta chain) was observed in a study of blood T cell repertoires in COVID-19. About the research overall: Samples taken during acute and convalescent COVID-19 were collected in the United States, Italy and Spain. T cells, B-cell-depleted T cells, or PBMCs supplied cDNA or gDNA.

Per the original data handling: The assay estimated nucleated cells by amplifying reference gene primers. Only in-frame clones appear in the TCRdb table, and some are missing; sequencing was by immunoSEQ multiplex PCR. V and J calls plus clone size are reproduced from that table; the DNA served to infer D and trimming. This table has about 67,000 clones, over 80% appearing once. This clonotype was sampled from a man over 45 with active COVID-19. Sample: peripheral blood.

CDR3 DNA: TGCAGCGTTGCCGGGAACCCTCAAGAGACCCAGTACTTC. Translating it yields CSVAGNPQETQYF. This chain joins TRBV29-1 and TRBJ2-5; a weak D match, TRBD2 (5 bases). The CDR3 has 13 amino acids. Trimming left V 4 bases short and J 2 bases short, with 11 bases between. In germline, CDR1 is SQVTM, CDR2 ANQGSEA.